This entry lists 8 T cell receptor beta chains sequenced from one sample in a study of T cell clonotyping in hematopoietic cell transplantation. Assay: immunoSEQ multiplex PCR; the TCRdb copy retains only in-frame clones and omits some. The sample holds 26,000 or so clones, approximately 81% seen once. The time point is: recipient sample about 28 days before transplant, after cytoreduction. The specimen was peripheral blood mononuclear cells, collected before stem cell transplant. The receptors come from a man aged 35-49 years with acute myeloid leukemia. Some clones in this sample may be carry-over from other donors' samples.

V and J are TRBV2 and TRBJ2-1; 9 bases fit TRBD1. Germline V CDR1 and CDR2: SNHLY, FYNNEI. V trimming: 6 bases; J trimming: 7 bases; junction bases outside the gene matches: 13. CDR3 length: 16 amino acids. CDR3 sequence reads: CASSFLDRGSVNEQFF. For the CDR3, the DNA is TGTGCCAGCAGCTTTCTAGACAGGGGGTCCGTGAATGAGCAGTTCTTC.

The chain links TRBV10-2 to TRBJ2-7; 15 nucleotides line up with TRBD2. With V trimmed by 6 bases and J by 6 bases, 9 bases remained unmatched. Germline V gene sequence: CDR1 WSHSY, CDR2 SAAADI. The CDR3 consists of 16 residues. The CDR3 DNA is TGCGCCAGCAGCGCCCCGGGGGGACTAGCGGGAGGCGAGCAGTACTTC. Translated, it gives CASSAPGGLAGGEQYF.

The genes are TRBV6-5 and TRBJ1-1; D remains ambiguous. The germline V gene encodes CDR1 MNHEY and CDR2 SVGAGI. The ends were cut back, 4 bases at V and 5 bases at J, with 8 bases in the middle. This CDR3 is built from 12 residues. In DNA, the CDR3 is TGTGCCAGCAGTTCCGGGATGACTGAAGCTTTCTTT. The encoded protein is CASSSGMTEAFF.

The CDR3, as DNA: TGCGCCAGCAGCCAAGGGGGAGGACTAGCGGGAGGACCCTGGGGGTCAGATACGCAGTATTTT. It encodes CASSQGGGLAGGPWGSDTQYF. The V and J genes are TRBV4-1 and TRBJ2-3, with 14 bases identical to TRBD2. Germline V CDR1 and CDR2: MGHRA, YSYEKL. With 1 base clipped from V and 4 bases from J, the junction kept 16 bases outside the gene matches. The CDR3 runs to 21 residues.

The chain uses TRBV2 and TRBJ2-7; D is perhaps TRBD1 (5 bases). Germline V gene sequence: CDR1 SNHLY, CDR2 FYNNEI. The CDR3 is 14 residues long. V gave up 3 bases and J gave up 2 bases, with 11 bases separating them. The DNA of the CDR3 is TGTGCCAGCAGTGACCCAGGGCAAACCTACGAGCAGTACTTC. Its translation is CASSDPGQTYEQYF.

J is TRBJ2-5 and V is TRBV6-6; D is unclear. Germline CDR1 MNHNY, CDR2 SVGAGI (reference sequence). Trimming pared 4 bases from V and 5 bases from J, leaving 5 bases between. The CDR3 extends over 11 amino acids. The CDR3 DNA sequence: TGTGCCAGCAGTTCTTTCGAGACCCAGTACTTC. It encodes CASSSFETQYF.

This clone was found a few times. The gene calls are TRBV7-2 and TRBJ2-2, with 10 bases identical to TRBD2. CDR3 size: 15 residues. Germline lookup yields CDR1 SGHTA and CDR2 FQGNSA. V gave up 5 bases and J gave up 9 bases; unmatched junction bases: 9. The CDR3 nucleotides are TGTGCCAGCAGCCCCCGCCTAGCGGGGGCCCGGGAGCTGTTTTTT. Its translation is CASSPRLAGARELFF.

The rearrangement links TRBV7-6 to TRBJ2-1, with D tentatively TRBD2 (6 bases). From germline, CDR1 is SGHVS and CDR2 FNYEAQ. The CDR3 is 18 residues long. V lost 5 bases and J 0 bases, leaving 20 bases between the germline ends. DNA for the CDR3: TGTGCCAGCAGCGTCAGGCCCGGGACTCTCAGCTCCTACAATGAGCAGTTCTTC. It yields the protein CASSVRPGTLSSYNEQFF.